This T cell receptor beta chain was sequenced during a study of shared clonotypes between healthy human individuals. With respect to this clone: What it binds is not known.

Per the study methods: ImmunoSEQ output held junction-only sequences without quality scores, so filtering differed. The protocol was immunoSEQ multiplex PCR, while the TCRdb copy is restricted to in-frame clones and leaves out a portion. V and J calls and clone size come straight from that table; D and trimming were deduced from the DNA. The sample has more than 2,000,000 clones, more than 80% seen once. Healthy HIV-negative adults with no recent acute infections or vaccinations were recruited as donors. Study-level results: Several donors held about 4.6% of naive CD4 clonotypes in common.

Germline CDR1 is SNHLY and CDR2 is FYNNEI. Trimming took 4 bases from V and 10 from J, leaving 11 bases between them. The CDR3 is 12 amino acids. The sequenced sample consisted of naive CD4+ T cells from PBMCs. Subset specified: CD45RA+ positively selected. This sequence originates from a man aged 18-30 years in good health. Some clones in this sample may be carry-over from other donors' samples. The chain employs TRBV2 and TRBJ2-1; D is unclear. CDR3 DNA sequence: TGTGCCAGCAGTGGGGGATCTTGGGAGCAGTTCTTC. Its protein product is CASSGGSWEQFF.